Listed here is a single T cell receptor (beta chain). These data are taken from a study of blood T cell repertoires in COVID-19. At the level of the study: T cells, B-cell-depleted T cells, or PBMCs supplied cDNA or gDNA.

Some clones are missing from TCRdb's copy, which holds only in-frame ones; the method was immunoSEQ multiplex PCR. The sample shows 170,000 or so clones, 90% of them seen only once. V was cut by 4 bases and J by 7 bases, with 10 bases left in between. The CDR3 sequence is 13 residues long. From germline, CDR1 is WNHNN and CDR2 SYGVQD (reference sequence). Sequences were obtained from peripheral blood. V and J are TRBV10-1 and TRBJ2-2, with D unclear. The source of this sequence is a man aged 50-59 years with acute or convalescent COVID-19. For the CDR3, the DNA is TGCGCCAGCAGTGGTCGACTTGGCGGGGAGCTGTTTTTT. Protein: CASSGRLGGELFF.